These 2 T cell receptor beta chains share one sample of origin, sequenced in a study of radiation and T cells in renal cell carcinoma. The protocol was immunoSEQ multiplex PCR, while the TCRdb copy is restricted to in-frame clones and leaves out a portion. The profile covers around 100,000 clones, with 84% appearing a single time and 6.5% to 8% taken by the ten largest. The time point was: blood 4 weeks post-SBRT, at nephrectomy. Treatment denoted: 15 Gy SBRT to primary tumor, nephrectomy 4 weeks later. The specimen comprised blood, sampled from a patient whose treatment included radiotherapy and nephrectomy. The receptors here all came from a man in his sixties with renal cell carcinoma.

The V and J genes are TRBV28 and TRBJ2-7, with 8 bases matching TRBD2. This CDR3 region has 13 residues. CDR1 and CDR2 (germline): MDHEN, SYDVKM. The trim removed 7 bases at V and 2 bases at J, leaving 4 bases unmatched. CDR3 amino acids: CASTSSGPYEQYF. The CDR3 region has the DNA TGTGCCAGCACCTCTAGCGGGCCCTACGAGCAGTACTTC.

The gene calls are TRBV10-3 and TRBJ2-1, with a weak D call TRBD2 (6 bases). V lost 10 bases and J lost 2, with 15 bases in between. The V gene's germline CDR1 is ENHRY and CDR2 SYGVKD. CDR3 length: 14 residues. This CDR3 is CATRAGLPYNEQFF. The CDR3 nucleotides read TGTGCCACTCGGGCGGGACTCCCCTACAATGAGCAGTTCTTC.